The next 20 T cell receptor beta chains were all read from a single sample in a study of blood T cell repertoires in COVID-19. Repertoires were generated with immunoSEQ multiplex PCR, while TCRdb's copy carries only in-frame clones and drops some. Of 45,000 to 55,000 clones listed, about 63% are singletons. The source material was peripheral blood. The receptors come from a woman in her seventies with acute or convalescent COVID-19.

The chain carries TRBV7-9 and TRBJ2-3; 9 bases agree with TRBD1. The CDR3 has 16 amino acids. Germline V gives CDR1 SEHNR, CDR2 FQNEAQ (reference sequence). V dropped 5 bases and J dropped 5; count of bases not matched to a gene: 11. CDR3 nucleotide sequence: TGTGCCAGCAGCGGACCGGGACAGGGTAGGGGAGATACGCAGTATTTT. Protein product: CASSGPGQGRGDTQYF.

The chain recombines TRBV27 with TRBJ1-5; D remains unclear. V was trimmed by 2 bases and J by 5 bases, leaving 7 bases between them. The CDR3 loop spans 13 amino acids. CDR1 is MNHEY, CDR2 SMNVEV, per germline (reference sequence). The DNA for the CDR3 is TGTGCCAGCAGTTTAGTTTCGGATCAGCCCCAGCATTTT. Its translation is CASSLVSDQPQHF.

This clone is a singleton in its sample. This chain connects TRBV14 to TRBJ2-1; tentative D call: TRBD2 (6 bases). The germline V and J ends were trimmed by 5 bases and 10 bases, with 15 bases remaining between them. Germline V lookup: CDR1 SGHDN, CDR2 FVKESK. This CDR3 has 13 amino acids. CDR3 in DNA: TGTGCCAGCAGCGCATATGGAGGGAGAGAGCAGTTCTTC. Amino acids: CASSAYGGREQFF.

The DNA for the CDR3 is TGTGCCATCAGTGAGTCGACTCCGAATGAGCAGTTCTTC. Residues: CAISESTPNEQFF. The V and J genes are TRBV10-3 and TRBJ2-1; D is undetermined. CDR3 length: 13 amino acids. CDR1 and CDR2 from the germline V gene are ENHRY and SYGVKD. V lost 0 bases and J lost 7, with 7 bases in between.

V usage is TRBV3-1 (or the pseudogene TRBV3-2) and J usage is TRBJ2-6; D unresolved. CDR3 size: 17 residues. Trimming shortened V by 4 bases and J by 2 bases, and 15 bases separated the two germline ends. Germline V lookup: CDR1 LGHDT, CDR2 YNNKEL (reference sequence). The chain's CDR3 is CASSLQARSAGANVLTF. CDR3 DNA: TGTGCCAGCAGCCTACAAGCACGGAGCGCTGGGGCCAACGTCCTGACTTTC.

This clone was recorded a few times. The chain uses TRBV19 and TRBJ2-2, with D unresolved. This CDR3 is 15 amino acids long. CDR1 and CDR2 (germline): LNHDA, SQIVND (reference sequence). V was pared by 3 bases and J by 6 bases, with 14 bases between. The CDR3: CASSMQPGFAGELFF. DNA of the CDR3: TGTGCCAGTAGTATGCAGCCAGGATTTGCCGGGGAGCTGTTTTTT.

The chain has TRBV6-5 and TRBJ2-7, with a possible D match to TRBD2 (6 bases). Per the germline V gene, CDR1 is MNHEY and CDR2 is SVGAGI. Trimming stripped 4 bases from V and 0 bases from J, with 10 bases between. The CDR3 is made up of 14 amino acids. The CDR3 nucleotides are TGTGCCAGCAGTTCTCGGGGGAACTCCTACGAGCAGTACTTC. Amino acid sequence: CASSSRGNSYEQYF.

The chain uses TRBV9 and TRBJ2-2, with a weak D call TRBD1 (6 bases). CDR1 SGDLS and CDR2 YYNGEE come from the germline V gene. This CDR3 is built from 16 residues. The ends were cut back, 0 bases at V and 0 bases at J, with 9 bases in the middle. In DNA form, the CDR3 reads TGTGCCAGCAGCGTAGGAGGGACACCGAACACCGGGGAGCTGTTTTTT. This codes for CASSVGGTPNTGELFF.

This clone was found once. The chain joins TRBV28 to TRBJ1-2; D is ambiguous. The CDR3 extends over 17 amino acids. Germline CDR1 is MDHEN and CDR2 is SYDVKM. Trimming took off 2 bases at V and 7 bases at J, with 23 bases between the two ends. The DNA for the CDR3 is TGTGCCAGCAGTTTAAGCGGTGATGGGCGGCGGAAGAGTGGCTACACCTTC. Its translation: CASSLSGDGRRKSGYTF.

The J gene is TRBJ2-3, the V gene TRBV5-1; D is uncertain. Germline CDR1 reads SGHRS; CDR2 reads YFSETQ. There are 14 residues in the CDR3. Between the trimmed V and J ends, which lost 0 bases and 3 bases, there was a span of 8 bases. In nucleotides, the CDR3 is TGCGCCAGCAGCTTGGAGTCTATTACAGATACGCAGTATTTT. Protein product: CASSLESITDTQYF.

V gene TRBV5-4 combines with J gene TRBJ1-1; D possibly corresponds to TRBD1 (5 bases). There are 14 residues in the CDR3. From germline, CDR1 is SGHNT and CDR2 YYREEE (reference sequence). Trimming stripped 4 bases from V and 5 bases from J, with 15 bases between. The CDR3 loop is CASSRQGAGTEAFF. The CDR3 coding sequence is TGTGCCAGCAGCAGACAAGGGGCGGGAACTGAAGCTTTCTTT.

The chain has TRBV5-1 and TRBJ2-1; tentative D call: TRBD1 (6 bases). The V and J ends lost 0 bases and 8 bases respectively, with 15 bases between them. The CDR3 consists of 15 residues. Germline CDR1 SGHRS, CDR2 YFSETQ. The CDR3 DNA sequence: TGCGCCAGCAGCTTGGCCTACAGGGTAAACTATGAGCAGTTCTTC. It yields the protein CASSLAYRVNYEQFF.

The chain combines TRBV14 with TRBJ1-1, with 8 bases identical to TRBD1. CDR3 length: 15 residues. CDR1 is SGHDN and CDR2 is FVKESK in the germline V gene. With 7 bases clipped from V and 5 bases from J, the junction kept 12 bases outside the gene matches. The CDR3 spells CASNVLTGGLTEAFF. The CDR3 DNA follows: TGTGCCAGCAACGTTTTAACAGGGGGGTTGACTGAAGCTTTCTTT.

This clone has a handful of counts. This chain joins TRBV28 and TRBJ1-2; D remains unclear. CDR1 MDHEN and CDR2 SYDVKM come from the germline V gene. This CDR3 comprises 14 residues. The ends were cut back, 3 bases at V and 5 bases at J, with 13 bases in the middle. The CDR3 spells CASSLSVPGYGYTF. CDR3 nucleotides: TGTGCCAGCAGTTTGAGCGTACCGGGGTATGGCTACACCTTC.

This clone appeared a few times. The chain has TRBV4-2 and TRBJ2-7; 11 bases match TRBD2. The CDR3 contains 16 residues. CDR1 is LGHNA, CDR2 YNFKEQ, per germline. J lost 1 base, V lost 3 bases, and 5 bases had no gene match. This CDR3 reads CASSQDSSGGSYEQYF. The CDR3 DNA reads TGTGCCAGCAGCCAGGATTCTAGCGGGGGGTCCTACGAGCAGTACTTC.

In its sample, this clone was seen a few times. This chain connects TRBV7-9 to TRBJ1-4, with D uncertain. CDR1 is SEHNR, CDR2 FQNEAQ, per germline (reference sequence). The V and J ends lost 5 bases and 4 bases respectively, with 11 bases between them. The CDR3 contains 14 residues. The CDR3 region is CASSTAGYNEKLFF. CDR3 coding DNA: TGTGCCAGCAGCACTGCCGGGTATAATGAAAAACTGTTTTTT.

The table lists this clone with a count of one. The CDR3 spells CASSPGMRDYEQYF. As DNA, the CDR3 is TGTGCCAGCTCACCCGGGATGAGGGACTACGAGCAGTACTTC. The rearrangement links TRBV18 to TRBJ2-7; weak D call: TRBD2 (5 bases). Germline CDR1 and CDR2: KGHSH and LQKENI. V was pared by 3 bases and J by 3 bases, with 12 bases between. The CDR3 is 14 amino acids.

This chain connects TRBV7-3 to TRBJ2-1; D possibly corresponds to TRBD2 (7 bases). CDR1 SGHTA and CDR2 FQGTGA come from the germline V gene. Trimming pared 2 bases from V and 9 bases from J, leaving 14 bases between. CDR3 length: 14 amino acids. For the CDR3, the DNA is TGTGCCAGCAGCTTATCCCGGGGGGCATTTGAGCAGTTCTTC. It yields the protein CASSLSRGAFEQFF.

V and J are TRBV6-1 and TRBJ2-2; 11 positions match TRBD2. V lost 4 bases and J lost 3; bases outside the gene matches: 7. This CDR3 is 17 amino acids long. The germline gives CDR1 MNHNS, CDR2 SASEGT. The CDR3 is CASSAQGTSGYTGELFF. DNA for the CDR3: TGTGCCAGCAGTGCTCAAGGGACTAGCGGATACACCGGGGAGCTGTTTTTT.

The rearrangement uses TRBV6-5 and TRBJ1-5; no firm D call. Germline CDR1 and CDR2: MNHEY and SVGAGI. The V and J ends lost 8 bases and 0 bases respectively, with 11 bases between them. CDR3 size: 14 residues. Written as DNA, the CDR3 is TGTGCCAGCCTGGTCAGTCATAGCAATCAGCCCCAGCATTTT. It yields the protein CASLVSHSNQPQHF.